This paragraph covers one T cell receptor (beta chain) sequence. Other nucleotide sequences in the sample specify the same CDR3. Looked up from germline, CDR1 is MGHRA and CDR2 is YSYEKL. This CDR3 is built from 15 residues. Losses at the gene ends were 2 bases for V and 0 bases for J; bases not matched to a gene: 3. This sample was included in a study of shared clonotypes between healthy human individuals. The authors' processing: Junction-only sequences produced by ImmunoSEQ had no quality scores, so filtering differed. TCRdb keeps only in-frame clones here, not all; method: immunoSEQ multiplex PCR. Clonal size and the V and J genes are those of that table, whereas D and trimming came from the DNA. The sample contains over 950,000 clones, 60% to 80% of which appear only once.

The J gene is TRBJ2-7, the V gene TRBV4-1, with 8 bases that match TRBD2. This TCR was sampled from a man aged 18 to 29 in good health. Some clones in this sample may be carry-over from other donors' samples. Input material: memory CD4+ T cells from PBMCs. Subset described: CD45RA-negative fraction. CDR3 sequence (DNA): TGCGCCAGCAGCCAAAAGCGGGAGAGCTCCTACGAGCAGTACTTC. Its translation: CASSQKRESSYEQYF.